Sequencing of this T cell receptor beta chain was carried out in a study of identical twins. Findings and caveats of the study: Twin-shared out-of-frame alpha sequences showed excess low generation probability.

MiXCR, run by TCRdb on the 5' RACE reads, gives a single entry per CDR3 protein. The sample yields hundreds of thousands of distinct CDR3 sequences, roughly 8% seen once. This clonotype was recorded at least ten times. Antigen specificity is unknown. Germline V gives CDR1 DFQATT, CDR2 SNEGSKA (reference sequence). The CDR3 spans 15 residues. V was pared by 6 bases and J by 3 bases, with 12 bases of the junction left unmatched. Healthy Caucasian individuals made up all the donors. These same data were also listed under a study on yellow fever vaccine responses in identical twins.

The rearrangement links TRBV20-1 to TRBJ2-7; 9 nucleotides match TRBD2. This TCR derives from a woman aged 18-30 years in good health. Sequencing input: PBMCs. CDR3 residues: CSAPSDSGGFYEQYF. CDR3 DNA sequence: TGCAGTGCCCCATCGGATAGCGGGGGCTTCTACGAGCAGTACTTC.